This T cell receptor beta chain was retrieved from a study of blood T cell repertoires in COVID-19. Overall study: From the United States, Italy and Spain came samples of acute and convalescent COVID-19.

The CDR3 runs to 15 residues. Losses at the gene ends were 6 bases for V and 4 bases for J; bases not matched to a gene: 10. The germline V gene encodes CDR1 SNHLY and CDR2 FYNNEI. The method was immunoSEQ multiplex PCR; TCRdb's version includes in-frame clones alone and lacks a portion of them. The profile shows about 260,000 clones, around 80% of them singletons. Individuals aged about 18 to 90 years were recruited from fewer than 30 US areas. The study assigned cohorts using participant-reported clinical history. The V call is TRBV2, the J call TRBJ1-2; the match to TRBD1 covers 8 bases. This clonotype was sampled from a man younger than 45 with acute COVID-19. Sequenced input: PBMCs or T cells enriched from blood (not recorded which). CDR3 DNA: TGTGCCAGCAGCACTCCACAGGGGGTCAGCTATGGCTACACCTTC. This encodes CASSTPQGVSYGYTF.